This TCR beta chain was documented in a study of blood T cell repertoires in COVID-19. Study at large: Samples representing acute and convalescent COVID-19 were sourced from the United States, Italy and Spain. PBMCs, B-cell-depleted T cells, or T cells provided the cDNA or gDNA that made up the material.

Looked up from germline, CDR1 is SGHRS and CDR2 is YFSETQ. The CDR3 sequence is 18 residues long. Trimming took off 4 bases at V and 0 bases at J, with 22 bases between the two ends. Original analysis: Amplified reference gene primers provided the basis for estimating nucleated cell counts. Here immunoSEQ multiplex PCR was the method, and the copy in TCRdb shows in-frame clones only, minus some. V and J calls and clone size are as listed in that table; D and trimming were resolved from the DNA. Of roughly 55,000 clones listed, roughly four fifths are singletons. The sequencing input was peripheral blood. This clonotype was obtained from an older woman with acute or convalescent COVID-19. The V gene is TRBV5-1, the J gene TRBJ1-2, with D unresolved. The CDR3 protein is CASSHSLGGRGTNYGYTF. CDR3 in DNA: TGCGCCAGCAGCCACTCTCTGGGAGGAAGAGGGACTAACTATGGCTACACCTTC.